The 11 T cell receptor beta chains presented below share a single source sample, sequenced in a study of T cells after yellow fever vaccination. Each CDR3 protein gets one entry after TCRdb re-called the 5' RACE reads with MiXCR. Among about 96,000 distinct CDR3 sequences, almost 9% were seen once, and the ten largest hold 16%. The sample consisted of CD8+ T cells not binding an NS4B(214-222) dextramer, sorted from PBMCs, taken approximately 16 days after the first yellow fever vaccination. These receptors were obtained from a man between 18 and 29 years old who received the YFV17D yellow fever vaccine.

Concerning this clonotype itself: One junction end disagrees with the germline gene, perhaps due to a read error. The chain couples TRBV3-1 to TRBJ1-1, with a tentative D call TRBD1 (6 bases). This CDR3 has 17 residues. The germline V gene encodes CDR1 LGHDT and CDR2 YNNKEL (reference sequence). CDR3 in DNA: TGTGCCAGCACCCAAAAAGAAGGGGGTAGGGGGAACACTGAAGCTTTCTTT. It is translated as CASTQKEGGRGNTEAFF.

This clonotype was seen only a few times. The chain combines TRBV29-1 with TRBJ2-7, with 9 positions matching TRBD1. V lost 7 bases and J lost 7; bases outside the gene matches: 8. Germline CDR1 is SQVTM and CDR2 is ANQGSEA. The CDR3 has 12 residues. The CDR3 spells CSAMRQGGEQYF. CDR3 DNA: TGCAGCGCAATGCGACAGGGGGGTGAGCAGTACTTC.

This clonotype has a handful of counts. The chain is built from TRBV5-1 and TRBJ2-3; 7 bases line up with TRBD2. J lost 3 bases, V lost 6 bases, and 7 bases had no gene match. CDR1 is SGHRS and CDR2 is YFSETQ in the germline V gene. The CDR3 runs to 14 residues. The CDR3 reads CASTQRGVTDTQYF. The CDR3 region has the DNA TGCGCCAGCACCCAGCGGGGCGTGACAGATACGCAGTATTTT. Looking up the rest from reference TRBV5-1 and TRBJ2-3 gives the full variable domain: KAGVTQTPRYLIKTRGQQVTLSCSPISGHRSVSWYQQTPGQGLQFLFEYFSETQRNKGNFPGRFSGRQFSNSRSEMNVSTLELGDSALYLCASTQRGVTDTQYFGPGTRLTVL.

This clonotype was seen a handful of times. At one boundary the junction diverges from the germline segment, which might be a read error. This chain connects TRBV7-7 to TRBJ2-3; TRBD2 agrees at 9 bases. CDR1 and CDR2 (germline): SSHAT, FNYEAQ (reference sequence). The CDR3 spans 14 residues. The CDR3 is CASSWRGGLDTQYF. CDR3 nucleotide sequence: TGTGCTAGCAGCTGGCGGGGGGGCCTGGATACGCAGTATTTT.

This clonotype has a count of ten or more. The J gene is TRBJ2-7, the V gene TRBV7-7, with no clear D. With 5 bases removed from V and 5 bases from J, the gap between germline ends came to 13 bases. The CDR3 is 13 amino acids. Germline V gene data show CDR1 as SSHAT and CDR2 as FNYEAQ (reference sequence). The CDR3 coding sequence is TGTGCCAGCAGCCCCTCTCCCATAGACGAGCAGTACTTC. This codes for CASSPSPIDEQYF.

This clonotype has only a few counts. This sequence joins TRBV20-1 and TRBJ2-1; a weak D match, TRBD2 (5 bases). The V end was cut by 6 bases, the J end by 10 bases, with 16 bases between. Germline V gene sequence: CDR1 DFQATT, CDR2 SNEGSKA (reference sequence). This CDR3 region has 12 residues. The CDR3 protein is CSAPLGLFEQFF. CDR3 DNA: TGCAGTGCGCCCCTAGGACTGTTCGAGCAGTTCTTC.

This rearrangement joins TRBV7-2 to TRBJ2-1; unclear D gene. Trimming took 1 base from V and 6 from J, leaving 7 bases between them. This CDR3 comprises 13 residues. Germline CDR1 SGHTA, CDR2 FQGNSA. CDR3 DNA sequence: TGTGCCAGCAGCTTAGGACGGTCCAATGAGCAGTTCTTC. This codes for CASSLGRSNEQFF.

This clonotype showed up many times. The CDR3 spells CASSLKVAQIADTQYF. Written as DNA, the CDR3 is TGTGCCAGCAGCCTCAAAGTGGCTCAAATCGCAGATACGCAGTATTTT. The V call is TRBV11-2, the J call TRBJ2-3; D remains ambiguous. This CDR3 comprises 16 residues. Trimming stripped 5 bases from V and 4 bases from J, with 19 bases between. Germline CDR1 is SGHAT and CDR2 is FQNNGV.

This clonotype was observed many times. The CDR3 reads CASSLGAGSPLHF. The DNA for the CDR3 is TGTGCCAGCAGTTTAGGGGCAGGTTCACCCCTCCACTTT. The V and J genes are TRBV12-3 or TRBV12-4 and TRBJ1-6; D unresolved. This CDR3 is 13 amino acids long. V was trimmed by 1 base and J by 9 bases, leaving 7 bases between them.

This clonotype was observed many times. The chain joins TRBV7-7 to TRBJ2-1; 13 positions match TRBD2. Germline-derived CDR1 and CDR2 are SSHAT and FNYEAQ (reference sequence). The CDR3 runs 15 residues. The ends lost 5 bases at V and 5 bases at J; junction bases unmatched: 3. DNA for the CDR3: TGTGCCAGCAGCCATGGACTAGCGGGGGACAATGAGCAGTTCTTC. Its translation: CASSHGLAGDNEQFF.

This clonotype qualifies as medium-sized (0.01 to 0.1%). The V gene is TRBV4-2, the J gene TRBJ2-3, with TRBD2 matching over 8 bases. The CDR3 extends over 15 amino acids. Germline V gene lookup returns CDR1 LGHNA and CDR2 YNFKEQ. Trimming took 0 bases from V and 4 from J; bases not matched to a gene: 3. Written as DNA, the CDR3 is TGTGCCAGCAGCCAAGATCGGGGGGGCCCAGATACGCAGTATTTT. Translating it yields CASSQDRGGPDTQYF.